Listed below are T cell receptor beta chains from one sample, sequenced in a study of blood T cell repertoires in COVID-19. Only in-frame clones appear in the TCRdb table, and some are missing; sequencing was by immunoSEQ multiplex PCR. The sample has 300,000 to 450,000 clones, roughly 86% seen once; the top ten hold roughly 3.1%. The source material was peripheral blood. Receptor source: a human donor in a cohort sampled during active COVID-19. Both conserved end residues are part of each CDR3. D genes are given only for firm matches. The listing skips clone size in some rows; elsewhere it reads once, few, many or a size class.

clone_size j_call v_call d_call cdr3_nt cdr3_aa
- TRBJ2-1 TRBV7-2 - TGTGCCAGCAGCTTCATAAGACAGTACAATGAGCAGTTCTTC CASSFIRQYNEQFF
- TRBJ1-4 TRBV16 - TGTGCCAGCAGCCAATCGCTGGCGGATGAAAAACTGTTTTTT CASSQSLADEKLFF
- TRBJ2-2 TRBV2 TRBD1 TGTGCCAGCAGCGATTCTATACAGGGGGCGTCCGGGGAGCTGTTTTTT CASSDSIQGASGELFF
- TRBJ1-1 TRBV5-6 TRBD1 TGTGCCAGCAGCTACGGGACAGGGGAGGACACTGAAGCTTTCTTT CASSYGTGEDTEAFF
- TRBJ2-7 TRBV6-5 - TGTGCCAGCAGTCCCGGGACATACGGGAACGAGCAGTACTTC CASSPGTYGNEQYF
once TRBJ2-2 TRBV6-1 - TGTGCCAGCAGTGATGCGCTAACCGGGGAGCTGTTTTTT CASSDALTGELFF
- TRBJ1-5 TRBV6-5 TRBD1 TGTGCCAGCATTTTTCGGGACAGGGTCGGTCAGCCCCAGCATTTT CASIFRDRVGQPQHF
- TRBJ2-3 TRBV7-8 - TGTGCCAGCAGCTTAGGAAGCGGTACAGATACGCAGTATTTT CASSLGSGTDTQYF
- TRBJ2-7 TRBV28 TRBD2 TGTGCCAGCAGTGCCGGGACTAGCGGGACCCTCGAGCAGTACTTC CASSAGTSGTLEQYF
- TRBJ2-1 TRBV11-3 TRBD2 TGTGCCAGCAGCCGGGGGGTAGACAATGAGCAGTTCTTC CASSRGVDNEQFF
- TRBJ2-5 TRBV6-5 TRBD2 TGTGCCAGCAGTTACTCGGCGACTAGCGGCCAAGAGACCCAGTACTTC CASSYSATSGQETQYF
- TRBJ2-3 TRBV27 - TGTGCCAGCAGTCCCTTTAGCACAGATACGCAGTATTTT CASSPFSTDTQYF
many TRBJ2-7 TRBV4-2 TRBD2 TGTGCCAGCAGCCAAGATCTTGCTAGCGGGAGCGAAGAGCAGTACTTC CASSQDLASGSEEQYF
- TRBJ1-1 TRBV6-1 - TGTGCCAGCAGTGAAAGGGGTAGGGGGTGGTCTGAAGCTTTCTTT CASSERGRGWSEAFF
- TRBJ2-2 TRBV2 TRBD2 TGTGCCAGCAGTGAAGCGCTTGGACTAGGTTGGAAGGAGATCGGGGAGCTGTTTTTT CASSEALGLGWKEIGELFF
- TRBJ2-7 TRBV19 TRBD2 TGTGCCAGTAGTGCCTTGGCGGGGGACTCCTACGAGCAGTACTTC CASSALAGDSYEQYF
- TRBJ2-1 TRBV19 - TGTGCCAGTTTGAGCGAGCGGGCTAGCTCCTACAATGAGCAGTTCTTC CASLSERASSYNEQFF
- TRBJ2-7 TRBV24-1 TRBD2 TGTGCCACCAGTGATTCATCTGCGGGAGGGGCTCACGAGCAGTACTTC CATSDSSAGGAHEQYF
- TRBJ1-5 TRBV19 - TGTGCCAGTAGCCGGGGGTATAGCAATCAGCCCCAGCATTTT CASSRGYSNQPQHF
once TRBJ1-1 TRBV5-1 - TGCGCCAGCAGCTTGGGGGCGCCGGCTGAAGCTTTCTTT CASSLGAPAEAFF
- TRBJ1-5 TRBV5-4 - TGTGCCAGCAGCTTCTCCACAGGGCATCAGCCCCAGCATTTT CASSFSTGHQPQHF
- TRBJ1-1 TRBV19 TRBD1 TGTGCCAGTAGTACTGGGGACAGGGTGAACACTGAAGCTTTCTTT CASSTGDRVNTEAFF
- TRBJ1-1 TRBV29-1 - TGCAGCGTCCAAAGACAGAACACTGAAGCTTTCTTT CSVQRQNTEAFF
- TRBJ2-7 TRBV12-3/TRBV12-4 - TGTGCCAGCGGGAGAAGCTCCTACGAGCAGTACTTC CASGRSSYEQYF
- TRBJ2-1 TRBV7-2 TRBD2 TGTGCCAGCAGCTTAGCTCGGACTAGCGATAACTCCTACAATGAGCAGTTCTTC CASSLARTSDNSYNEQFF
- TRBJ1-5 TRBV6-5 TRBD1 TGTGCCAGCATTCGGGACAGGGGAAGCAATCAGCCCCAGCATTTT CASIRDRGSNQPQHF
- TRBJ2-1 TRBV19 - TGTGCCAGTAGTATGGAAGCGACCTCGTACAATGAGCAGTTCTTC CASSMEATSYNEQFF
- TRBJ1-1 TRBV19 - TGTGCCAGTCGGTTGAACACTGAAGCTTTCTTT CASRLNTEAFF
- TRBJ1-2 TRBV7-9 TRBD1 TGTGCCAGCAGCTTAACTCCAACAGGGGGCAACTATGGCTACACCTTC CASSLTPTGGNYGYTF
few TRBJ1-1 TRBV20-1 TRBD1 TGCAGTGCTGGACAGGTTGAAGCTTTCTTT CSAGQVEAFF
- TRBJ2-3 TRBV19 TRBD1 TGTGCCAGTAGTATGGAGGACAGGTTTTTCACAGATACGCAGTATTTT CASSMEDRFFTDTQYF
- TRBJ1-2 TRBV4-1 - TGCGCCAGCAGCCTCATTAGGGGTTGGGGCAACTATGGCTACACCTTC CASSLIRGWGNYGYTF
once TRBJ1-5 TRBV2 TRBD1 TGTGCCAGCAGCACCGGGACAGGGGATACTCCCCAGCATTTT CASSTGTGDTPQHF
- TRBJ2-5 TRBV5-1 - TGCGCCAGCAGCAGGGGACAAGGGTCGGAGACCCAGTACTTC CASSRGQGSETQYF
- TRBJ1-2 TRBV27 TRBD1 TGTGCCAGCAAATCCCACGGACAGGGCAACTATGGCTACACCTTC CASKSHGQGNYGYTF
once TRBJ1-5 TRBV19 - TGTGCCAGTAGCCTCGGGGGGTTCGGCAATCAGCCCCAGCATTTT CASSLGGFGNQPQHF
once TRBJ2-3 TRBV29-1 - TGCAGCGCCTCCCAGTCCGATACGCAGTATTTT CSASQSDTQYF
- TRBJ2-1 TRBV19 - TGTGCCAGTAAGGGAAACAGGGATCCCTACAATGAGCAGTTCTTC CASKGNRDPYNEQFF
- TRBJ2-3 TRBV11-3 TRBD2 TGTGCCAGCAGCCTCGGGGGGACCCTGGGTGCAGATACGCAGTATTTT CASSLGGTLGADTQYF
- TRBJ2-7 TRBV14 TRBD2 TGTGCCAGCAGTCGAGGGACTAGTGGTTACGAGCAGTACTTC CASSRGTSGYEQYF
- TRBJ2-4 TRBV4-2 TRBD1 TGTGCCAGCAGTCCTTACAGGGGGAAAAACATTCAGTACTTC CASSPYRGKNIQYF
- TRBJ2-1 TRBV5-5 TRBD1 TGTGCCAGCAGCAACACAGGGGAGTCTTACAATGAGCAGTTCTTC CASSNTGESYNEQFF
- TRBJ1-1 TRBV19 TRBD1 TGTGCCAGTAGTAGACCACCGGGACAGATGAACACTGAAGCTTTCTTT CASSRPPGQMNTEAFF
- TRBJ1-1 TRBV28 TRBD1 TGTGCCAGCAGTAAAGGACAGGGGGCCCCTAACACTGAAGCTTTCTTT CASSKGQGAPNTEAFF
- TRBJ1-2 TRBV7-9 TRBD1 TGTGCCAGCAGCCCCCCGGGACAGTTCTATGGCTACACCTTC CASSPPGQFYGYTF
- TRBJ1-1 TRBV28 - TGTGCCAGCAGTTCGACCCGGAGGGCTTTGACTGAAGCTTTCTTT CASSSTRRALTEAFF
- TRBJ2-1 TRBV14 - TGTGCCAGCAGCCAAGTTATATCTAGCCAATACAATGAGCAGTTCTTC CASSQVISSQYNEQFF